These T cell receptor beta chains were read from a single sample in a study of OX40 agonist ivuxolimab in advanced cancers. Sequencing used immunoSEQ multiplex PCR; TCRdb keeps in-frame clones, though not all of them. The sample records more than 75,000 clones, roughly 87% being singletons. The sample in question was CD4+ or CD8+ T cells sorted from blood, obtained in a trial of the OX40 agonist ivuxolimab. These receptors came from an adult with an advanced solid tumor such as melanoma, head and neck, liver or kidney cancer. The CDR3 runs from the conserved cysteine through the conserved F or W. Each record gives: D gene, J gene, clone size, V gene, CDR3 protein, CDR3 DNA. The D gene is left open where the match is weak. For some rows the clone size is stated as once, few or many, or as a class when expanded; others skip it.

>.|TRBJ1-2|once|TRBV13
CASSLEGRYGYTF
TGTGCCAGCAGCTTGGAAGGGAGGTATGGCTACACCTTC
>.|TRBJ1-1|.|TRBV5-4
CASSLGASMNTEAFF
TGTGCCAGCAGCTTGGGGGCGTCCATGAACACTGAAGCTTTCTTT
>.|TRBJ1-1|.|TRBV28
CASSLPPLGETEAFF
TGTGCCAGCAGTTTACCCCCGTTGGGGGAGACTGAAGCTTTCTTT
>.|TRBJ1-1|.|TRBV27
CASSQALDGGAFF
TGTGCCAGCAGTCAGGCACTGGACGGTGGAGCTTTCTTT
>.|TRBJ2-2|.|TRBV5-1
CASSLAAVVLGELFF
TGCGCCAGCAGCTTGGCCGCCGTGGTATTGGGGGAGCTGTTTTTT
>.|TRBJ1-1|.|TRBV11-3
CASSLTVNTEAFF
TGTGCCAGCAGCTTGACAGTGAACACTGAAGCTTTCTTT
>.|TRBJ2-1|.|TRBV27
CASSQRYSYNEQFF
TGTGCCAGCAGCCAAAGATACTCCTACAATGAGCAGTTCTTC
>TRBD2|TRBJ2-7|.|TRBV6-5
CASSYSWTSATYEQYF
TGTGCCAGCAGTTACTCTTGGACTAGCGCTACCTACGAGCAGTACTTC
>.|TRBJ1-1|.|TRBV28
CASSLWSLVGINTEAFF
TGTGCCAGCAGTTTATGGTCCTTGGTAGGAATAAACACTGAAGCTTTCTTT
>.|TRBJ2-5|.|TRBV7-7
CASSLAGGGVETQYF
TGTGCCAGCAGCTTAGCTGGTGGGGGTGTGGAGACCCAGTACTTC
>.|TRBJ1-2|.|TRBV6-5
CASSSRGFGGYTF
TGTGCCAGCAGTTCCAGGGGCTTCGGTGGCTACACCTTC
>TRBD1|TRBJ1-3|.|TRBV5-1
CASRRDSSGNTIYF
TGCGCCAGCAGGCGGGACAGTTCTGGAAACACCATATATTTT
>.|TRBJ1-5|.|TRBV6-1
CASSEVVRAPGQPQHF
TGTGCCAGCAGTGAAGTGGTCAGGGCCCCGGGCCAGCCCCAGCATTTT
>TRBD1|TRBJ1-2|once|TRBV19
CASSILAGGNYGYTF
TGTGCCAGTAGCATCTTGGCAGGGGGTAACTATGGCTACACCTTC
>.|TRBJ2-1|.|TRBV4-3
CASSQDRLRYSEQFF
TGCGCCAGCAGCCAAGATCGGCTCCGGTATAGTGAGCAGTTCTTC
>TRBD1|TRBJ1-1|.|TRBV2
CASSDRGLDTEAFF
TGTGCCAGCAGTGACAGGGGGCTGGACACTGAAGCTTTCTTT
>TRBD1|TRBJ1-4|.|TRBV28
CASSSRDRSNEKLFF
TGTGCCAGCAGTTCTCGGGACAGATCTAATGAAAAACTGTTTTTT
>TRBD1|TRBJ1-5|once|TRBV2
CASSVLAGGQPQHF
TGTGCCAGCAGTGTCTTGGCAGGGGGACAGCCCCAGCATTTT
>TRBD1|TRBJ2-5|once|TRBV7-9
CASSSWDRAGETQYF
TGTGCCAGCAGCTCATGGGACAGGGCGGGGGAGACCCAGTACTTC
>.|TRBJ2-1|.|TRBV5-4
CASSQGGGGSYNEQFF
TGTGCCAGCAGCCAAGGGGGTGGGGGTAGCTACAATGAGCAGTTCTTC
>TRBD2|TRBJ2-1|.|TRBV18
CASSPPGLAGSGFF
TGTGCCAGCTCACCACCAGGACTAGCTGGGTCAGGGTTCTTC
>.|TRBJ2-1|.|TRBV5-1
CASSLGGNEQFF
TGCGCCAGCAGCTTAGGCGGGAATGAGCAGTTCTTC
>.|TRBJ2-1|.|TRBV28
CASSSSTSKSYNEQFF
TGTGCCAGCAGTTCCTCGACTAGTAAATCCTACAATGAGCAGTTCTTC
>TRBD1|TRBJ1-1|.|TRBV19
CAGSVSGGINTEAFF
TGTGCCGGTAGTGTATCAGGGGGCATAAACACTGAAGCTTTCTTT
>TRBD2|TRBJ2-7|.|TRBV9
CASSMGLAGGEQYF
TGTGCCAGCAGCATGGGACTAGCGGGAGGTGAGCAGTACTTC
>TRBD2|TRBJ2-5|.|TRBV14
CASRLAGGGETQYF
TGTGCCAGCAGACTAGCGGGAGGAGGAGAGACCCAGTACTTC
>TRBD2|TRBJ2-7|.|TRBV11-2
CASSRAGGPYEQYF
TGTGCCAGCAGCCGGGCGGGAGGGCCCTACGAGCAGTACTTC
>TRBD1|TRBJ2-1|.|TRBV5-1
CASSLEPGTGNEQFF
TGCGCCAGCAGCTTGGAACCCGGGACAGGTAATGAGCAGTTCTTC
>.|TRBJ1-1|.|TRBV19
CASSPPGGGSTEAFF
TGTGCCAGTAGTCCTCCTGGGGGAGGTTCCACTGAAGCTTTCTTT
>.|TRBJ2-5|.|TRBV28
CASSSGPIRETQYF
TGTGCCAGCAGTTCGGGACCCATTAGGGAGACCCAGTACTTC
>TRBD1|TRBJ1-5|.|TRBV28
CASSVQGFGNQPQHF
TGTGCCAGCAGTGTACAGGGGTTCGGCAATCAGCCCCAGCATTTT